These 21 T cell receptor beta chains were sequenced from one sample in a study of blood T cell repertoires in COVID-19. Sequencing used immunoSEQ multiplex PCR; TCRdb keeps in-frame clones, though not all of them. The sample has around 70,000 clones, 79% seen once. The sequencing input was peripheral blood. These receptors were taken from a man aged 55 to 70 with active or convalescent COVID-19.

The V and J genes are TRBV11-3 and TRBJ1-6; 9 nucleotides match TRBD1. The V and J ends lost 4 bases and 9 bases, in that order; junction bases with no gene match: 10. CDR1 SGHNT and CDR2 YENEEA come from the germline V gene. The CDR3 consists of 16 residues. This CDR3 reads CASSSPGGQGGSPLHF. The CDR3 coding sequence is TGTGCCAGCAGCTCACCTGGGGGACAGGGTGGTTCACCCCTCCACTTT.

This clone showed up just a few times. This chain joins TRBV4-1 and TRBJ2-6; no reliable D call. In germline, CDR1 is MGHRA, CDR2 YSYEKL. V lost 4 bases and J 1 base, leaving 17 bases between the germline ends. This CDR3 region has 18 residues. CDR3 in amino acids: CASSRGAKSRSGANVLTF. CDR3 nucleotide sequence: TGCGCCAGCAGCCGTGGAGCCAAATCGAGGTCTGGGGCCAACGTCCTGACTTTC.

The J gene is TRBJ2-7, the V gene TRBV30; D possibly corresponds to TRBD2 (5 bases). Germline CDR1 and CDR2: GTSNPN and SVGIG (reference sequence). This CDR3 spans 14 amino acids. V was trimmed by 4 bases and J by 0 bases, leaving 13 bases between them. Here the CDR3 DNA reads TGTGCCTGGAAGATGCGAGGGAGCTCCTACGAGCAGTACTTC. It translates to CAWKMRGSSYEQYF.

CDR3 amino acids: CASSGGQGNVDKNIQYF. The DNA of the CDR3 is TGTGCCAGCAGTGGGGGACAGGGGAATGTAGACAAAAACATTCAGTACTTC. J is TRBJ2-4 and V is TRBV2, with 10 bases matching TRBD1. CDR1 is SNHLY, CDR2 FYNNEI, per germline. J was trimmed by 3 bases and V by 4 bases; bases with no gene match: 9. CDR3 length equals 17 residues.

The chain uses TRBV10-1 and TRBJ1-2; tentatively, D is TRBD1 (6 bases). Germline V gene sequence: CDR1 WNHNN, CDR2 SYGVQD (reference sequence). CDR3 length: 17 residues. V lost 6 bases and J lost 5, with 25 bases in between. Here the CDR3 DNA reads TGCGCCAGCAGCAGCCGGGACAACCAAGAGGCTGATTATGGCTACACCTTC. Translation: CASSSRDNQEADYGYTF.

The chain joins TRBV7-3 to TRBJ2-1; D uncertain. The germline CDR1 and CDR2 sequences are SGHTA and FQGTGA. V was trimmed by 2 bases and J by 4 bases, leaving 9 bases between them. This CDR3 comprises 14 residues. Here the CDR3 reads CASSLVGAYNEQFF. DNA of the CDR3: TGTGCCAGCAGCTTAGTCGGAGCGTACAATGAGCAGTTCTTC.

The chain is built from TRBV12-3 or TRBV12-4 and TRBJ1-1; 9 bases align to TRBD1. The CDR3 has 12 amino acids. V lost 4 bases, J lost 8 bases, and 2 bases stayed unmatched. CDR3 loop: CASSSGQGEAFF. CDR3 sequence (DNA): TGTGCCAGCAGTTCCGGACAGGGGGAAGCTTTCTTT.

This clone was recorded once. The chain is built from TRBV13 and TRBJ2-3; TRBD2 aligns across 8 bases. Trimming took 6 bases from V and 2 from J; bases not matched to a gene: 7. CDR1 and CDR2 from the germline V gene are PRHDT and FYEKMQ (reference sequence). This CDR3 is 15 amino acids long. CDR3 protein: CASSFGRGATDTQYF. The CDR3 DNA reads TGTGCCAGCAGTTTCGGGCGGGGGGCCACAGATACGCAGTATTTT.

In nucleotides, the CDR3 is TGTGCCAGCAGCCCTCGGACTAGCGGGGGCTCCTACGAGCAGTACTTC. It codes for CASSPRTSGGSYEQYF. The chain uses TRBV7-2 and TRBJ2-7, with 13 bases lining up with TRBD2. V trimming: 5 bases; J trimming: 0 bases; junction bases outside the gene matches: 4. The CDR3 has 16 amino acids. CDR1 SGHTA and CDR2 FQGNSA come from the germline V gene. Full variable domain (missing parts from reference TRBV7-2 and TRBJ2-7): GAGVSQSPSNKVTEKGKDVELRCDPISGHTALYWYRQSLGQGLEFLIYFQGNSAPDKSGLPSDRFSAERTGGSVSTLTIQRTQQEDSAVYLCASSPRTSGGSYEQYFGPGTRLTVT.

The V call is TRBV29-1, the J call TRBJ1-1; D uncertain. CDR3 length: 13 residues. The germline CDR1 and CDR2 sequences are SQVTM and ANQGSEA. The V gene lost 4 bases and the J gene lost 5 bases, with 14 bases spanning the gap. The CDR3 nucleotides read TGCAGCGTTGGCCCCCCTGAGGGAACTGAAGCTTTCTTT. Encoded protein: CSVGPPEGTEAFF.

This clone was seen a few times. This chain joins TRBV6-1 and TRBJ1-5; D unresolved. Germline V lookup: CDR1 MNHNS, CDR2 SASEGT. V gave up 3 bases and J gave up 8 bases, with 14 bases separating them. This CDR3 contains 14 residues. The CDR3 protein is CASSDWAGQKPQHF. The DNA of the CDR3 is TGTGCCAGCAGTGATTGGGCAGGCCAAAAGCCCCAGCATTTT.

The V call is TRBV7-2, the J call TRBJ2-1; 7 nucleotides line up with TRBD1. The CDR3 loop spans 15 amino acids. V lost 4 bases to trimming and J lost 3 bases; unmatched junction nucleotides: 6. The germline CDR1 and CDR2 sequences are SGHTA and FQGNSA. CDR3 region: CASSSVGTVYNEQFF. CDR3 bases: TGTGCCAGCAGCTCCGTGGGGACAGTCTACAATGAGCAGTTCTTC.

This rearrangement joins TRBV28 to TRBJ1-5; TRBD1 matches at 7 bases. The V segment lost 7 bases and the J segment 1 base; nucleotides outside the gene matches: 13. The germline CDR1 and CDR2 sequences are MDHEN and SYDVKM. This CDR3 is 17 amino acids long. The CDR3 region has the DNA TGTGCCAGCACACCCGGTGGACAGGTCCTAAGCAATCAGCCCCAGCATTTT. As protein: CASTPGGQVLSNQPQHF.

The chain has TRBV5-1 and TRBJ1-2; TRBD1 might be the D (6 bases). The CDR3 length is 14 residues. Germline values: CDR1 SGHRS, CDR2 YFSETQ. Trimming pared 4 bases from V and 8 bases from J, leaving 18 bases between. The CDR3 reads CASSPDRWSRGYTF. The CDR3 DNA reads TGCGCCAGCAGCCCCGACAGGTGGAGTAGGGGCTACACCTTC.

This rearrangement joins TRBV18 to TRBJ2-7; the match to TRBD1 covers 9 bases. After removal of 2 bases from V and 6 bases from J, the junction contained 14 bases not matched to a gene. The CDR3 is made up of 17 amino acids. Germline V CDR1 and CDR2: KGHSH, LQKENI. CDR3 sequence: CASSPFTLPGQGGEQYF. In nucleotides, the CDR3 is TGTGCCAGCTCACCATTCACACTACCGGGACAGGGAGGCGAGCAGTACTTC.

This chain connects TRBV5-1 to TRBJ1-3; 8 bases agree with TRBD1. Looked up from germline, CDR1 is SGHRS and CDR2 is YFSETQ. This CDR3 region has 14 residues. V was pared by 0 bases and J by 4 bases, with 0 bases of the junction left unmatched. CDR3 protein: CASSLGDRGNTIYF. The CDR3 DNA follows: TGCGCCAGCAGCTTGGGGGACAGGGGAAACACCATATATTTT.

The V gene is TRBV7-8, the J gene TRBJ2-7; the match to TRBD1 covers 9 bases. V gave up 6 bases and J gave up 4 bases; unmatched junction bases: 10. This CDR3 region has 15 residues. CDR1 and CDR2 from the germline V gene are SGHVS and FQNEAQ. The DNA for the CDR3 is TGTGCCAGCAGATATACAGGGGGCGCGTCATACGAGCAGTACTTC. Translated, it gives CASRYTGGASYEQYF.

The CDR3 spells CASSSSLGGGANTGELFF. In nucleotides, the CDR3 is TGTGCCAGCAGCTCCAGCCTTGGCGGGGGGGCGAACACCGGGGAGCTGTTTTTT. The chain is built from TRBV7-6 and TRBJ2-2; 9 bases line up with TRBD2. CDR3 size: 18 residues. Germline values: CDR1 SGHVS, CDR2 FNYEAQ. V lost 4 bases, J lost 0 bases, and 9 bases stayed unmatched.

The chain links TRBV4-1 to TRBJ1-3; D call uncertain. Germline CDR1 and CDR2: MGHRA and YSYEKL. Deletions cut 4 bases from V and 0 bases from J, with 10 bases between. The length of the CDR3 is 15 residues. The CDR3 sequence is CASSPRTDSGNTIYF. The CDR3 DNA reads TGCGCCAGCAGCCCTCGGACTGACTCTGGAAACACCATATATTTT.

This rearrangement joins TRBV7-2 to TRBJ2-5; 7 nucleotides match TRBD1. The CDR3 has 16 amino acids. From germline, CDR1 is SGHTA and CDR2 FQGNSA. V was clipped by 6 bases and J by 0 bases; unmatched bases: 10. The CDR3 DNA reads TGTGCCAGCAGACAAGGGGGCAGCCCGTACCAAGAGACCCAGTACTTC. This translates into CASRQGGSPYQETQYF. Combining the CDR3 with reference TRBV7-2 and TRBJ2-5 gives the whole variable domain GAGVSQSPSNKVTEKGKDVELRCDPISGHTALYWYRQSLGQGLEFLIYFQGNSAPDKSGLPSDRFSAERTGGSVSTLTIQRTQQEDSAVYLCASRQGGSPYQETQYFGPGTRLLVL.

This clone was counted between two and nine times. This sample includes further DNA sequences coding for the same CDR3. The genes are TRBV10-3 and TRBJ2-1, with a possible D match to TRBD1 (6 bases). From germline, CDR1 is ENHRY and CDR2 SYGVKD. Trimming took 6 bases from V and 7 from J, leaving 7 bases between them. The CDR3 extends over 11 amino acids. CDR3 sequence reads: CAISQGNEQFF. As DNA, the CDR3 is TGTGCCATCAGCCAGGGGAATGAGCAGTTCTTC.